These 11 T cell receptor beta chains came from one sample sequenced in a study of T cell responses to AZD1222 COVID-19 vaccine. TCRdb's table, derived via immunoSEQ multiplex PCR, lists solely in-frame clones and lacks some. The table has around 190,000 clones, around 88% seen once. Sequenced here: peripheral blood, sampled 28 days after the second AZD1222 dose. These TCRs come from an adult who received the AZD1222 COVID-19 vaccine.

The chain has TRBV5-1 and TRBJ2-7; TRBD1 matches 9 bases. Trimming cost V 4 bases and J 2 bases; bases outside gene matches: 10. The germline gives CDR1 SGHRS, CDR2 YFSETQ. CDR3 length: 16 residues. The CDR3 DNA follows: TGCGCCAGCAGCCCTAACCCCGGGACAGGGCCCTACGAGCAGTACTTC. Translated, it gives CASSPNPGTGPYEQYF.

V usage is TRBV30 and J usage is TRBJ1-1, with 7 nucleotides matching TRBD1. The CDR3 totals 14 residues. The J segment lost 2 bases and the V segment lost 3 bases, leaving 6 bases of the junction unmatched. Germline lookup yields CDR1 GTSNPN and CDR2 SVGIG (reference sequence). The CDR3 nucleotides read TGTGCCTGGAGCTTAGGGACAGCTAACACTGAAGCTTTCTTT. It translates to CAWSLGTANTEAFF. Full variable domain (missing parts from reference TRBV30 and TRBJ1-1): SQTIHQWPATLVQPVGSPLSLECTVEGTSNPNLYWYRQAAGRGLQLLFYSVGIGQISSEVPQNLSASRPQDRQFILSSKKLLLSDSGFYLCAWSLGTANTEAFFGQGTRLTVV.

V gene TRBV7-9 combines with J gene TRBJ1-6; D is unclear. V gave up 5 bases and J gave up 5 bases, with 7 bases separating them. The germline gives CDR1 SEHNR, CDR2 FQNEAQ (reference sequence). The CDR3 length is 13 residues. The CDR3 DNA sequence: TGTGCCAGCAGCCCCCCCCATAATTCACCCCTCCACTTT. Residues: CASSPPHNSPLHF. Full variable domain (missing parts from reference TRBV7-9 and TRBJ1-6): DTGVSQNPRHKITKRGQNVTFRCDPISEHNRLYWYRQTLGQGPEFLTYFQNEAQLEKSRLLSDRFSAERPKGSFSTLEIQRTEQGDSAMYLCASSPPHNSPLHFGNGTRLTVT.

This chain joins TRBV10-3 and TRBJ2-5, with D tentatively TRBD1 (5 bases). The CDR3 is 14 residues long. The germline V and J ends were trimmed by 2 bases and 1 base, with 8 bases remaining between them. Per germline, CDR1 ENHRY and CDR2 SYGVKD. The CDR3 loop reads CAISERQSQETQYF. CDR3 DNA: TGTGCCATCAGTGAGCGACAGAGCCAAGAGACCCAGTACTTC.

CDR3 coding DNA: TGTGCCAGCAGGGACCTAACAAATTCACCCCTCCACTTT. It specifies CASRDLTNSPLHF. The chain links TRBV28 to TRBJ1-6; no clear D gene. CDR3 length: 13 residues. V lost 6 bases, J lost 7 bases, and 10 bases lay in between. Germline V gene data show CDR1 as MDHEN and CDR2 as SYDVKM.

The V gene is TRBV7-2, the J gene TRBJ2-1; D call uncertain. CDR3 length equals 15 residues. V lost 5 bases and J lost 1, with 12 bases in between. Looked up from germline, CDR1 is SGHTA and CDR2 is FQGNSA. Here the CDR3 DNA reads TGTGCCAGCAGCCTAATCATCGGGTCCTACAATGAGCAGTTCTTC. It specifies CASSLIIGSYNEQFF.

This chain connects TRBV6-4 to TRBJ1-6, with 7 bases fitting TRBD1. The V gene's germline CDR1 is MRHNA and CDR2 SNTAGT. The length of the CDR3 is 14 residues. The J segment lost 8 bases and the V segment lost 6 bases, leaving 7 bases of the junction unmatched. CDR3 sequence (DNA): TGTGCCAGCAGCTCGACAGGGACCCATTCACCCCTCCACTTT. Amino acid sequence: CASSSTGTHSPLHF.

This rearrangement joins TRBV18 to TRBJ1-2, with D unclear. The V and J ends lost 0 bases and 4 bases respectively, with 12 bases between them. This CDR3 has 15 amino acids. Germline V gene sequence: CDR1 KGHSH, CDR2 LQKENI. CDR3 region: CASSPPAGNLYGYTF. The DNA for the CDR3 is TGTGCCAGCTCACCACCGGCAGGAAATCTCTATGGCTACACCTTC.

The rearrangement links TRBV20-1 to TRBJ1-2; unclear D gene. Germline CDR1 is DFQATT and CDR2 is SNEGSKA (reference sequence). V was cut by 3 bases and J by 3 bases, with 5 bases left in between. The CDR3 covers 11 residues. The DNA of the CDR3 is TGCAGTGCTAGGTCTGACTATGGCTACACCTTC. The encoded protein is CSARSDYGYTF.

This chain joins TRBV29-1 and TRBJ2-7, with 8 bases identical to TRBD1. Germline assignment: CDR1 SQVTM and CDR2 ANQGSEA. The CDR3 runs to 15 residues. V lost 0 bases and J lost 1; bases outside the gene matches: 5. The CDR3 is CSVEDDRTGSYEQYF. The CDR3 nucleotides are TGCAGCGTTGAAGATGATAGGACAGGGTCCTACGAGCAGTACTTC.

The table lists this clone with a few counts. The CDR3 protein is CASSITGGAEFEQFF. CDR3 nucleotide sequence: TGTGCCAGCAGCATTACAGGGGGCGCCGAATTCGAGCAGTTCTTC. V gene TRBV11-2 combines with J gene TRBJ2-1, with 9 positions matching TRBD1. V was pared by 5 bases and J by 10 bases, with 12 bases of the junction left unmatched. This CDR3 is 15 amino acids long. Germline V gene sequence: CDR1 SGHAT, CDR2 FQNNGV.